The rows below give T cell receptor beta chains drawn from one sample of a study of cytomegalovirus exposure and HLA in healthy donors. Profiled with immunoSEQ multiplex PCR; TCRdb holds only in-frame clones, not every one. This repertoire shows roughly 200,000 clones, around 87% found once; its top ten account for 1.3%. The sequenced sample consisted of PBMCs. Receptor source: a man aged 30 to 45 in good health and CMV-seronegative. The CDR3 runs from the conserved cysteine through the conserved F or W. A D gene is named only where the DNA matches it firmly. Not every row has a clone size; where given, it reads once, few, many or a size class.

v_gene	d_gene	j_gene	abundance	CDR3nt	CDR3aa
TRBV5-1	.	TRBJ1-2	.	TGCGCCAGCAGCTTGGATTCGGGAGGCTACACCTTC	CASSLDSGGYTF
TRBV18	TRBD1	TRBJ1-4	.	TGTGCCAGCTCACCGACAGGGGGGTCAACTAATGAAAAACTGTTTTTT	CASSPTGGSTNEKLFF
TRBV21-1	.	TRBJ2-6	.	TGTGCCAGCAGCACAAAATGTGGGCCCCAACCACGCTCTGGGGCCAACGTCCTGACTTTC	CASSTKCGPQPRSGANVLTF
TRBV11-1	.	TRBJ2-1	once	TGTGCCAGCAGCTTAGTGAGAGCTTACAATGAGCAGTTCTTC	CASSLVRAYNEQFF
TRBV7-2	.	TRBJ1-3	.	TGTGCCAGCAGCTTAGGGGCAGCAAACCTGGGTGGAAACACCATATATTTT	CASSLGAANLGGNTIYF
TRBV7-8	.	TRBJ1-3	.	TGTGCCAGCAGCCCTAGGACTGCTAACTGGGACACCATATATTTT	CASSPRTANWDTIYF
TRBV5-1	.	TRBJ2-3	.	TGCGCCAGCAGCCTACCCGAGCCCACAGATACGCAGTATTTT	CASSLPEPTDTQYF
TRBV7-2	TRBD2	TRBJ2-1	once	TGTGCCAGCAGCTTAGGTGCACTAGCGGGGGCCAATGAGCAGTTCTTC	CASSLGALAGANEQFF
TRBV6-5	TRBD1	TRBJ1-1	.	TGTGCCAGCAGGACACTGACAGGGGGGAACACTGAAGCTTTCTTT	CASRTLTGGNTEAFF
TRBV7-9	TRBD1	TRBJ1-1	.	TGTGCCACGGAGCTGACAGGGGGCACTGAAGCTTTCTTT	CATELTGGTEAFF
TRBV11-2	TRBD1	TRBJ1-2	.	TGTGCCAGCAGCGTCACAGGGGGCGATGGCTACACCTTC	CASSVTGGDGYTF
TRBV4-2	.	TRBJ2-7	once	TGTGCCAGCAGCCAAGATACTTATTTCGAGCAGTACTTC	CASSQDTYFEQYF
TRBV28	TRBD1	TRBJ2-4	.	TGTGCCTCCCAGTATCACGGGACAGGGGGAAACATTCAGTACTTC	CASQYHGTGGNIQYF
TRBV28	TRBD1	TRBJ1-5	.	TGTGCCTCCGGGGACAGGGGGTCCCCAAAACCCCAGCATTTT	CASGDRGSPKPQHF
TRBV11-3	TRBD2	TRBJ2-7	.	TGTGCCAGCAGCCCCGGGACTAGCTTTGCACAGCAGTACTTC	CASSPGTSFAQQYF
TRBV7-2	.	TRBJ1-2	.	TGTGCCAGCAGCTACCCGGGGATGCCGATTCCCTATGGCTACACCTTC	CASSYPGMPIPYGYTF
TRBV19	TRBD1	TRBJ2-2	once	TGTGCCAGTAGTTATGGGACAGGGTATGGCACCGGGGAGCTGTTTTTT	CASSYGTGYGTGELFF
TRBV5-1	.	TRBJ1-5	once	TGCGCCAGCAGCCCGGGAGGTCTTAATCAGCCCCAGCATTTT	CASSPGGLNQPQHF
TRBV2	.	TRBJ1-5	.	TGTGCCAGCAGTGGTACAGGGAGTAGCAATCAGCCCCAGCATTTT	CASSGTGSSNQPQHF
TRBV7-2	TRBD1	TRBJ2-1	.	TGTGCCAGCAGCTTATATCCCGGGACAGGGGGTCTTGGTGAGCAGTTCTTC	CASSLYPGTGGLGEQFF
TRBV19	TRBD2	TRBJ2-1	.	TGTGCCACCTCGACTAGCGGGAGTTCGCAACGAGTTTACAATGAGCAGTTCTTC	CATSTSGSSQRVYNEQFF
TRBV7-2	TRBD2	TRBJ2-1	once	TGTGCCAGCAGCTTAGATCTAGCGGTTGATGAGCAGTTCTTC	CASSLDLAVDEQFF
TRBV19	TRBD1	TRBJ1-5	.	TGTGCCAGTAGTTTAACAGGGGCTTTTCAGCCCCAGCATTTT	CASSLTGAFQPQHF
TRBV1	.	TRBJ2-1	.	TGCACCAGCAAAAGGGCGGGGGGCCACAATGAGCAGTTCTTC	CTSKRAGGHNEQFF
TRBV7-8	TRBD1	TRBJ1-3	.	TGTGCCAGCAGCCCATCCATTCGAAGTCCAGGGGGCCCCTCTGGAAACACCATATATTTT	CASSPSIRSPGGPSGNTIYF
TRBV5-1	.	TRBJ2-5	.	TGCGCCAGCAGCTTCGGACAGCCCCTGGAGACCCAGTACTTC	CASSFGQPLETQYF
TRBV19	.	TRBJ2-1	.	TGTGCCAGTACCATCGACAGGAGCTCCTACAATGAGCAGTTCTTC	CASTIDRSSYNEQFF
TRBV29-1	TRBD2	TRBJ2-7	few	TGCAGCGTTGCAGGACTAGCCTACGAGCAGTACTTC	CSVAGLAYEQYF
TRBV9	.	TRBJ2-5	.	TGTGCCAGCAGCGTAGCTCCAGGGGCGACCCAAGAGACCCAGTACTTC	CASSVAPGATQETQYF
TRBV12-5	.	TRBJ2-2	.	TGTGCTAGTGGTTTGGTTACTAGGCTGAACACCGGGGAGCTGTTTTTT	CASGLVTRLNTGELFF
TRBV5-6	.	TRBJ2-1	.	TGTGCCAGCAGCTTGGAAGTAGCGAATGGGAATGAGCAGTTCTTC	CASSLEVANGNEQFF
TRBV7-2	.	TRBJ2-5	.	TGTGCCAGCAGCCCCCACCTGGGCGACGAGACCCAGTACTTC	CASSPHLGDETQYF
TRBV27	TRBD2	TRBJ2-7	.	TGTGCCAGCAGTATCATACTCGGGGGGAGGTCAGAGCAGTACTTC	CASSIILGGRSEQYF
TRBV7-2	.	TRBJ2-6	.	TGTGCCAGCAGCTTGAACGGAGTTGGGGCCAACGTCCTGACTTTC	CASSLNGVGANVLTF
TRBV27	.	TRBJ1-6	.	TGTGCCAGCAGTTTCCAGGCCAATTCACCCCTCCACTTT	CASSFQANSPLHF
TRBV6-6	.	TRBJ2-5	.	TGTGCCAGCAGCCAGTTGGAGACCCAGTACTTC	CASSQLETQYF
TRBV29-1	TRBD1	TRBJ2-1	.	TGCAGCGTTGTATATCGGCAGGGGGCTCATAATGAGCAGTTCTTC	CSVVYRQGAHNEQFF
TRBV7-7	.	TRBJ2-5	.	TGTGCTAGCAGCTTCGGGGGTGAAGAGACCCAGTACTTC	CASSFGGEETQYF
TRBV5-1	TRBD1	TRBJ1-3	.	TGCGCCAGCAGTTATGGATCGGGACAGGGGGGAAACACCATATATTTT	CASSYGSGQGGNTIYF
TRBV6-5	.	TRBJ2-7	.	TGTGCCAGCAGTTACGGGGTCCAGCGGCCCACCTACGAGCAGTACTTC	CASSYGVQRPTYEQYF
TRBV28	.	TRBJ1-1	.	TGTGCCAGCAGTTTTGGCCACGGGACACGGGCTTTCTTT	CASSFGHGTRAFF
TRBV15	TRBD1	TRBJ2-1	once	TGTGCCACCAGCAGAGGTGGACAGGGTCCCTACAATGAGCAGTTCTTC	CATSRGGQGPYNEQFF
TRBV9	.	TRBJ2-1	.	TGTGCCAGCAGCTCCGGGAGCTTTCTAGATGAGCAGTTCTTC	CASSSGSFLDEQFF
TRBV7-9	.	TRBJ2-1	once	TGTGCCAGCAGGGGCTTGTCTTACTTAAATAATGAGCAGTTCTTC	CASRGLSYLNNEQFF
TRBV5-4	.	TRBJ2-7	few	TGTGCCAGCAGCCGCTCGGGCGAGCAGTACTTC	CASSRSGEQYF
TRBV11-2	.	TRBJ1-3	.	TGTGCCAGCAGCTTAGGTTCCAACTCTGGAAACACCATATATTTT	CASSLGSNSGNTIYF
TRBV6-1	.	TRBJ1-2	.	TGTGCCAGCAGTGAGATGGGGAGAGCTGACTATGGCTACACCTTC	CASSEMGRADYGYTF
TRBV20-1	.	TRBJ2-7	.	TGCAGTGCTAGCGACGAGCAGTACTTC	CSASDEQYF
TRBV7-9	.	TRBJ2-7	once	TGTGCCAGCAGCTTAGCCGGTGAGCAGTACTTC	CASSLAGEQYF
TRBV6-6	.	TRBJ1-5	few	TGTGCCAGCAGCGACGGACAGAGGGGCAATCAGCCCCAGCATTTT	CASSDGQRGNQPQHF
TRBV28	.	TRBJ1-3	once	TGTGCCACCTACGGGAGAATCACTGGAAACACCATATATTTT	CATYGRITGNTIYF
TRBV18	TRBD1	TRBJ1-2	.	TGTGCCAGCTCAGCACTAACGGGACAGGGGTTAACGGTGTCCTATGGCTACACCTTC	CASSALTGQGLTVSYGYTF
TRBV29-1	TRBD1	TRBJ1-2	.	TGCAGCGTTCAGGAGACAGGGGGAGGCTACACCTTC	CSVQETGGGYTF